The clone carrying this T cell receptor (beta chain) was counted a few times. Antigen unknown. CDR1 and CDR2 from the germline V gene are LGHNA and YSLEER. With 4 bases removed from V and 3 bases from J, the gap between germline ends came to 10 bases. CDR3 length equals 13 residues. This entry is derived from a study of T cells in Graves' hyperthyroidism and ophthalmopathy. About the research overall: The blood sample was taken at first diagnosis, before treatment began.

The authors obtained PBMCs from roughly 10 ml of fresh peripheral blood. The TCR beta CDR3 regions underwent amplification using RNA transcripts as the source. HTBI primers were employed in a first-round RT-PCR of the TCR CDR3. TCRdb ran MiXCR on the multiplex PCR reads and lists one entry per CDR3 protein. This repertoire shows about 720,000 distinct CDR3 sequences, about a sixth found once; its top ten account for approximately 8%. Notes on the study in general: Most clonotypes that expanded in the thyroid above 0.001 also showed up in blood.

The rearrangement uses TRBV4-3 and TRBJ2-7; D not certain. The receptor's source is a man aged 18 to 29 with Graves' hyperthyroidism. The sample was blood. The CDR3 spells CASSRRMNYEQYF. CDR3 DNA: TGCGCCAGCAGCCGTCGGATGAACTACGAGCAGTACTTC.